This passage covers 23 T cell receptor beta chains from one sample sequenced in a study of blood T cell repertoires in COVID-19. Sequencing used immunoSEQ multiplex PCR; TCRdb keeps in-frame clones, though not all of them. The data show approximately 470,000 clones, approximately 90% seen once. The sequenced material came from PBMCs or T cells enriched from blood (not recorded which). Receptor source: a woman aged 18-29 years who had recovered from COVID-19.

The chain carries TRBV30 and TRBJ1-4; a weak D match, TRBD1 (6 bases). Deletions cut 5 bases from V and 4 bases from J, with 14 bases between. The CDR3 has 14 residues. CDR1 is GTSNPN and CDR2 is SVGIG in the germline V gene (reference sequence). The CDR3 sequence is CAWSRTVSNEKLFF. The CDR3 DNA reads as TGTGCCTGGTCCCGGACAGTTAGTAATGAAAAACTGTTTTTT.

This chain connects TRBV4-1 to TRBJ1-2, with D possibly being TRBD1 (5 bases). The CDR3 consists of 14 residues. Germline V gives CDR1 MGHRA, CDR2 YSYEKL. V was trimmed by 4 bases and J by 8 bases, leaving 17 bases between them. The DNA for the CDR3 is TGCGCCAGCAGCCCCGTTATAGGGGAACGGGGCTACACCTTC. Translating gives CASSPVIGERGYTF.

In this sample, this clone turned up a few times. The chain is built from TRBV5-1 and TRBJ2-2; D call uncertain. This CDR3 has 15 amino acids. Germline V lookup: CDR1 SGHRS, CDR2 YFSETQ. Deletions cut 0 bases from V and 3 bases from J, with 9 bases between. The CDR3 loop is CASSLGAVDTGELFF. The CDR3, as DNA: TGCGCCAGCAGCTTGGGGGCCGTGGACACCGGGGAGCTGTTTTTT. The entire variable domain, with the rest obtained from reference TRBV5-1 and TRBJ2-2, is as follows: KAGVTQTPRYLIKTRGQQVTLSCSPISGHRSVSWYQQTPGQGLQFLFEYFSETQRNKGNFPGRFSGRQFSNSRSEMNVSTLELGDSALYLCASSLGAVDTGELFFGEGSRLTVL.

This clone was found once. This chain uses TRBV11-2 with TRBJ2-5, with 11 bases lining up with TRBD2. CDR1 is SGHAT and CDR2 is FQNNGV in the germline V gene. V lost 6 bases, J lost 1 base, and 4 bases stayed unmatched. The CDR3 extends over 15 amino acids. The CDR3 DNA is TGTGCCAGCAGTCGACTAGCGGGGCCCCAAGAGACCCAGTACTTC. Its protein product is CASSRLAGPQETQYF.

This sequence joins TRBV4-1 and TRBJ2-1; TRBD1 matches at 8 bases. The V gene end was trimmed by 4 bases and the J gene end by 6 bases; junction bases not matched to a gene: 20. This CDR3 is built from 19 residues. CDR1 and CDR2 from the germline V gene are MGHRA and YSYEKL. The chain's CDR3 is CASSRGLRTGTGPRNEQFF. CDR3 DNA: TGCGCCAGCAGCCGAGGCCTACGAACCGGGACAGGTCCCCGCAATGAGCAGTTCTTC.

This clone was seen only once. The chain couples TRBV15 to TRBJ2-5, with 9 bases that match TRBD1. The CDR3 spans 16 residues. V lost 3 bases, J lost 1 base, and 6 bases stayed unmatched. From germline, CDR1 is LNHNV and CDR2 YYDKDF (reference sequence). CDR3 nucleotide sequence: TGTGCCACCAGCAGCCCTTCGACAGGGGGCCAAGAGACCCAGTACTTC. Protein: CATSSPSTGGQETQYF.

The chain uses TRBV2 and TRBJ1-2; D is ambiguous. Germline CDR1 reads SNHLY; CDR2 reads FYNNEI. CDR3 length: 11 amino acids. V lost 6 bases, J lost 10 bases, and 12 bases lay in between. The CDR3 bases are TGTGCCAGCAGGGAGGACGGTCTCTACACCTTC. Amino acid sequence: CASREDGLYTF.

The CDR3 DNA reads TGTGCCAGCAGCTGGGGGACAGGGGTTAATGAAAAACTGTTTTTT. This codes for CASSWGTGVNEKLFF. The chain recombines TRBV5-6 with TRBJ1-4, with TRBD1 identical over 10 bases. CDR3 size: 15 residues. V shed 3 bases and J 4 bases; nucleotides not matched to a gene: 3. CDR1 and CDR2 from the germline V gene are SGHDT and YYEEEE.

A note on this clone: Other DNA sequences in this specimen translate into the identical CDR3. This rearrangement joins TRBV10-3 to TRBJ1-1; 9 nucleotides align to TRBD1. The CDR3 loop spans 14 amino acids. The ends lost 4 bases at V and 1 base at J; junction bases unmatched: 1. Per the germline V gene, CDR1 is ENHRY and CDR2 is SYGVKD. For the CDR3, the DNA is TGTGCCATCAGTGGGACAGGGGAGAACACTGAAGCTTTCTTT. This translates into CAISGTGENTEAFF.

Note on this clone: This specimen includes other DNA sequences encoding the same CDR3. The V call is TRBV5-5, the J call TRBJ1-2, with 10 bases matching TRBD1. V gave up 4 bases and J gave up 0 bases; unmatched junction bases: 3. CDR3 size: 15 residues. The germline V gene has CDR1 SGHKS and CDR2 YYEKEE (reference sequence). CDR3 residues: CASSPGTGANYGYTF. In DNA form, the CDR3 reads TGTGCCAGCAGCCCCGGGACAGGGGCTAACTATGGCTACACCTTC.

This chain joins TRBV19 and TRBJ2-3; 8 bases match TRBD2. V was pared by 5 bases and J by 4 bases, with 8 bases of the junction left unmatched. Looked up from germline, CDR1 is LNHDA and CDR2 is SQIVND (reference sequence). This CDR3 has 15 residues. In DNA, the CDR3 is TGTGCCAGTAGTTGGGTCGGGGGGGCCCCAGATACGCAGTATTTT. Its translation is CASSWVGGAPDTQYF.

This clone occurred once. The CDR3 bases are TGTGCCACCAGCTGGGACAGGGAAAGTTATCCTAATGAAAAACTGTTTTTT. Translation: CATSWDRESYPNEKLFF. V usage is TRBV15 and J usage is TRBJ1-4; 9 nucleotides line up with TRBD1. Germline values: CDR1 LNHNV, CDR2 YYDKDF (reference sequence). The J segment lost 3 bases and the V segment lost 5 bases, leaving 10 bases of the junction unmatched. The CDR3 runs to 17 residues.

The genes are TRBV3-1 (or the pseudogene TRBV3-2) and TRBJ1-1, with TRBD1 as a possible D gene (6 bases). In germline, CDR1 is LGHDT, CDR2 YNNKEL (reference sequence). The CDR3 spans 15 residues. Trimming cost V 6 bases and J 1 base, with 15 bases left between them. The CDR3 nucleotides read TGTGCCAGCAGTCAGATCGGGACACCGAACACTGAAGCTTTCTTT. Protein: CASSQIGTPNTEAFF.

The chain combines TRBV28 with TRBJ1-2, with TRBD1 identical over 9 bases. CDR3 length: 17 residues. Looked up from germline, CDR1 is MDHEN and CDR2 is SYDVKM. After removal of 3 bases from V and 1 base from J, the junction contained 9 bases not matched to a gene. CDR3 residues: CASSLQFGTGLNYGYTF. The CDR3 DNA reads TGTGCCAGCAGTTTGCAATTCGGGACAGGGCTTAACTATGGCTACACCTTC.

Notes on this clone: Other DNA sequences from this sample encode an identical CDR3 as well. The chain combines TRBV2 with TRBJ2-5, with D unclear. Germline V gene sequence: CDR1 SNHLY, CDR2 FYNNEI. This CDR3 is built from 12 residues. With 3 bases removed from V and 4 bases from J, the gap between germline ends came to 6 bases. The CDR3 DNA sequence: TGTGCCAGCAGTGAGCAGGTAGAGACCCAGTACTTC. Protein sequence: CASSEQVETQYF.

The rearrangement uses TRBV5-6 and TRBJ2-7; D remains ambiguous. V was trimmed by 4 bases and J by 5 bases, leaving 13 bases between them. Germline values: CDR1 SGHDT, CDR2 YYEEEE. The CDR3 contains 13 residues. The CDR3 loop reads CASSRTQLDEQYF. CDR3 DNA sequence: TGTGCCAGCAGCCGCACCCAACTGGACGAGCAGTACTTC.

CDR3 sequence: CASSLAGLLTDTQYF. DNA of the CDR3: TGTGCCAGCAGCTTAGCGGGACTCCTCACAGATACGCAGTATTTT. The chain is built from TRBV7-2 and TRBJ2-3; TRBD2 is a possible D gene (6 bases). V lost 0 bases, J lost 2 bases, and 9 bases lay in between. The germline V gene has CDR1 SGHTA and CDR2 FQGNSA. The length of the CDR3 is 15 residues.

This clone occurred once. This chain connects TRBV11-2 to TRBJ2-1; 11 nucleotides align to TRBD2. J was trimmed by 6 bases and V by 5 bases; bases with no gene match: 3. CDR1 and CDR2 (germline): SGHAT, FQNNGV. CDR3 length: 14 residues. The CDR3 sequence: CASSNSGGANEQFF. In nucleotides, the CDR3 is TGTGCCAGCAGCAATAGCGGGGGGGCCAATGAGCAGTTCTTC.

The chain uses TRBV4-1 and TRBJ1-5, with 8 bases aligning to TRBD1. The CDR3 spans 16 residues. J lost 6 bases, V lost 1 base, and 8 bases had no gene match. Germline V gives CDR1 MGHRA, CDR2 YSYEKL. The CDR3 sequence is CASSQVYAGGGQPQHF. In DNA, the CDR3 is TGCGCCAGCAGCCAAGTCTATGCAGGGGGCGGTCAGCCCCAGCATTTT.

The rearrangement links TRBV10-2 to TRBJ1-1; D possibly corresponds to TRBD1 (5 bases). With 7 bases removed from V and 3 bases from J, the gap between germline ends came to 12 bases. The germline V gene encodes CDR1 WSHSY and CDR2 SAAADI. CDR3 length: 13 residues. In nucleotides, the CDR3 is TGCGCCAGCACCCCGGCGGGGGACACTGAAGCTTTCTTT. Protein product: CASTPAGDTEAFF.

This sequence joins TRBV11-1 and TRBJ2-7; 7 bases fit TRBD1. The CDR3 loop spans 13 amino acids. With 3 bases clipped from V and 5 bases from J, the junction kept 4 bases outside the gene matches. Per germline, CDR1 SGHAT and CDR2 FQDESV (reference sequence). The CDR3 DNA sequence: TGTGCCAGCAGCTTGTCTCAGGGGGACGAGCAGTACTTC. Encoded protein: CASSLSQGDEQYF. Full variable domain (remainder filled in from reference TRBV11-1 and TRBJ2-7): EAEVAQSPRYKITEKSQAVAFWCDPISGHATLYWYRQILGQGPELLVQFQDESVVDDSQLPKDRFSAERLKGVDSTLKIQPAELGDSAMYLCASSLSQGDEQYFGPGTRLTVT.

This chain connects TRBV30 to TRBJ2-6, with 8 bases fitting TRBD2. V trimming: 2 bases; J trimming: 3 bases; junction bases outside the gene matches: 9. The CDR3 contains 17 residues. The germline V gene encodes CDR1 GTSNPN and CDR2 SVGIG (reference sequence). CDR3 residues: CAWSSGGVGIGANVLTF. DNA for the CDR3: TGTGCCTGGAGTAGCGGGGGAGTTGGGATTGGGGCCAACGTCCTGACTTTC.

CDR3 sequence reads: CASSYTAEWGYTF. The CDR3 bases are TGTGCCAGCTCATACACAGCGGAATGGGGCTACACCTTC. The J gene is TRBJ1-2, the V gene TRBV18, with D uncertain. The V and J ends lost 5 bases and 8 bases respectively, with 15 bases between them. Germline-derived CDR1 and CDR2 are KGHSH and LQKENI. This CDR3 spans 13 amino acids.